A selection of T cell receptor beta chains follows, all from one sample in a study of shared clonotypes between healthy human individuals. Libraries were prepared by immunoSEQ multiplex PCR; TCRdb keeps only in-frame clonotypes and omits some of them. The sample lists 1.6 million or so clones, around 98.5% occurring once. Sequencing was performed on naive CD4+ T cells sorted from blood. The receptor source for this set is a man aged 25 to 40 in good health. Both conserved end residues are part of each CDR3. A D gene is named only where the DNA matches it firmly. Only some rows state a clone size, as once, few, many or a class for expanded clones.

.	TRBD1	TRBJ2-7	TRBV19	TGTGCCAGTAGTTCTACAGGGGGCTACGAGCAGTACTTC	CASSSTGGYEQYF
.	TRBD1	TRBJ1-2	TRBV7-9	TGTGCCAGCAGCACCGACAGGGATACTGGCTACACCTTC	CASSTDRDTGYTF
.	.	TRBJ1-2	TRBV18	TGTGCCAGCTCACGCGAAATATTGACGAACTATGGCTACACCTTC	CASSREILTNYGYTF
.	.	TRBJ2-7	TRBV10-3	TGTGCCATCAGTGTTGGCCAGGACAACTACGAGCAGTACTTC	CAISVGQDNYEQYF
.	TRBD2	TRBJ2-7	TRBV11-2	TGTGCCAGCAGCTTAGATCATGGACTAGCGGCTCTCTACGAGCAGTACTTC	CASSLDHGLAALYEQYF
.	.	TRBJ2-6	TRBV14	TGTGCCAGCAGCTTACGAACGGGACAACCCTCTGGGGCCAACGTCCTGACTTTC	CASSLRTGQPSGANVLTF
.	TRBD1	TRBJ1-1	TRBV11-2	TGTGCCAGCAGCACCTCCGGGACAGGGAAAAACACTGAAGCTTTCTTT	CASSTSGTGKNTEAFF
.	TRBD2	TRBJ2-5	TRBV7-2	TGTGCCAGCAGCTTACTAGCGGGAGGGCCTTGGGAGACCCAGTACTTC	CASSLLAGGPWETQYF
.	TRBD1	TRBJ2-2	TRBV5-4	TGTGCCAGCAGCTCAGCGGACAGGGGTACCGGGGAGCTGTTTTTT	CASSSADRGTGELFF
.	.	TRBJ2-2	TRBV5-1	TGCGCCAGCAGCTTGTCGGCACGGGCGAGCACCGGGGAGCTGTTTTTT	CASSLSARASTGELFF
.	.	TRBJ1-5	TRBV4-3	TGCGCCAGCAGCCAAGTGTCGGGAAATCAGCCCCAGCATTTT	CASSQVSGNQPQHF
.	.	TRBJ2-3	TRBV27	TGTGCCAGCAGTTTATCCGGTAGGGTTGGGACAGATACGCAGTATTTT	CASSLSGRVGTDTQYF
.	TRBD2	TRBJ2-1	TRBV27	TGTGCCAGCAGTTTAAGGCGGATGTCTCCTAGCGGGAGTGACAATTTGTACAATGAGCAGTTCTTC	CASSLRRMSPSGSDNLYNEQFF
.	.	TRBJ1-1	TRBV5-8	TGTGCCAGCAGCTTGGAGGGGGTCGACACTGAAGCTTTCTTT	CASSLEGVDTEAFF
.	TRBD1	TRBJ1-5	TRBV4-1	TGCGCCAGCAGCCAAGCCTCAGGACAGGATAGCAATCAGCCCCAGCATTTT	CASSQASGQDSNQPQHF
.	.	TRBJ2-2	TRBV27	TGTGCCAGCAGGACCAGCGGGTGGAACACCGGGGAGCTGTTTTTT	CASRTSGWNTGELFF
.	TRBD1	TRBJ1-5	TRBV7-2	TGTGCCAGCAGCAAGGGGGCAGGGGGGCCCCATCAGCCCCAGCATTTT	CASSKGAGGPHQPQHF
.	.	TRBJ2-5	TRBV9	TGTGCCAGCAGCGTAGATCAGGGGAGAGAGACCCAGTACTTC	CASSVDQGRETQYF
.	TRBD1	TRBJ2-2	TRBV9	TGTGCCAGCAGCGTTACACCTTTTCGACAGGGTCGGGAGCTGTTTTTT	CASSVTPFRQGRELFF
.	.	TRBJ2-3	TRBV5-1	TGCGCCAGCAGCCGCCCCGGGACCTCATCCCCCCCCACAGATACGCAGTATTTT	CASSRPGTSSPPTDTQYF
.	TRBD1	TRBJ1-2	TRBV6-6	TGTGCCAGCAATCCGTCCATGACAGGGGGAGGGAGTGGCTACACCTTC	CASNPSMTGGGSGYTF
.	TRBD1	TRBJ1-3	TRBV4-3	TGCGCCAGCAGTAAGGGTGGGGACAGGAGGAACACCATATATTTT	CASSKGGDRRNTIYF
.	.	TRBJ2-2	TRBV6-5	TGTGCCAGCAGCCTAAAGGGGGGCTCCACCGGGGAGCTGTTTTTT	CASSLKGGSTGELFF
.	TRBD2	TRBJ2-1	TRBV9	TGTGCCAGCAGCATAACTAGCGCCTCCTACAATGAGCAGTTCTTC	CASSITSASYNEQFF
.	TRBD2	TRBJ2-1	TRBV18	TGTGCCAGCTCACGGGAGGGGTCTAGCTCCTACAATGAGCAGTTCTTC	CASSREGSSSYNEQFF
.	.	TRBJ2-6	TRBV11-2	TGTGCCAGCAGCGTCGGGGGACGGCTCTCTGGGGCCAACGTCCTGACTTTC	CASSVGGRLSGANVLTF
once	.	TRBJ1-1	TRBV29-1	TGCAGCGTTGACGATGTCACTGAAGCTTTCTTT	CSVDDVTEAFF
.	TRBD2	TRBJ2-7	TRBV4-1	TGCGCCAGCAGCCGGGGACTAGCGGGAGGCTATAACTCCTACGAGCAGTACTTC	CASSRGLAGGYNSYEQYF
.	.	TRBJ1-4	TRBV29-1	TGCAGCGTTGAAGATGGCGTCTTCAGCGGTGAAAAACTGTTTTTT	CSVEDGVFSGEKLFF
.	.	TRBJ1-5	TRBV28	TGTGCCAGCAGTTCACAGGGAGGGCAGCCCCAGCATTTT	CASSSQGGQPQHF
.	.	TRBJ2-1	TRBV5-1	TGCGCCAGCAGCTTGGTCGGCAACCTGGCCTACAATGAGCAGTTCTTC	CASSLVGNLAYNEQFF
.	TRBD1	TRBJ1-3	TRBV4-1	TGCGCCAGCAGCCAAGTCAACAGGGGCTCTGGAAACACCATATATTTT	CASSQVNRGSGNTIYF
.	TRBD1	TRBJ2-2	TRBV2	TGTGCCAGCAGTGAAGAGCACAGGGGAAACACCGGGGAGCTGTTTTTT	CASSEEHRGNTGELFF
.	.	TRBJ1-3	TRBV11-2	TGTGCCAGCAGCTTAGCACTCCCAAGCTCTGGAAACACCATATATTTT	CASSLALPSSGNTIYF
once	TRBD2	TRBJ2-1	TRBV11-2	TGTGCCAGCAGCTCAATCCAACTAGCGGGGGCCTGGGATGAGCAGTTCTTC	CASSSIQLAGAWDEQFF
.	.	TRBJ2-1	TRBV7-2	TGTGCCAGCAGCTTCAGGGCGAATCACAATGAGCAGTTCTTC	CASSFRANHNEQFF
.	TRBD1	TRBJ2-5	TRBV19	TGTGCCAGTAGCATACAGGGGTCGCGTCAAGAGACCCAGTACTTC	CASSIQGSRQETQYF
.	.	TRBJ2-5	TRBV7-8	TGTGCCAGCTCCCGACAGACCCAAGAGACCCAGTACTTC	CASSRQTQETQYF
.	.	TRBJ2-1	TRBV5-6	TGTGCCAGCAGATCAAGGGGGATCGATGAGCAGTTCTTC	CASRSRGIDEQFF
.	.	TRBJ1-5	TRBV5-1	TGCGCCAGCAGCTTCGGGGGGCTGGGCAATCAGCCCCAGCATTTT	CASSFGGLGNQPQHF
.	TRBD2	TRBJ2-3	TRBV19	TGTGCCAGTAGTATGGAGGCGCGCGGGAGATTGAGAGATACGCAGTATTTT	CASSMEARGRLRDTQYF
.	.	TRBJ2-5	TRBV28	TGTGCCAGCAGTTTAGGGGGGTCACAAGAGACCCAGTACTTC	CASSLGGSQETQYF
.	TRBD1	TRBJ1-4	TRBV15	TGTGCCACCAGCGGCGCACCCGGGACAGGGACGGCTAATGAAAAACTGTTTTTT	CATSGAPGTGTANEKLFF
.	TRBD1	TRBJ2-7	TRBV10-1	TGCGCCAGCAGCCGGGACAGGGTGGACGAGCAGTACTTC	CASSRDRVDEQYF
.	TRBD2	TRBJ2-7	TRBV7-9	TGTGCCAGCAGCGGTCCTGGACTAGCGGGAGGCCTAAGCTCCTACGAGCAGTACTTC	CASSGPGLAGGLSSYEQYF
once	TRBD2	TRBJ2-1	TRBV29-1	TGCAGCGTTCTTGGGACTAGCGGGTACAATGAGCAGTTCTTC	CSVLGTSGYNEQFF
.	TRBD2	TRBJ2-3	TRBV18	TGTGCCAGCTCACCAAAACCCCTAGCGGGTTCGTCAGATACGCAGTATTTT	CASSPKPLAGSSDTQYF
.	TRBD1	TRBJ1-1	TRBV5-6	TGTGCCAGCAGCTCCGGACAGGCGGGGGACACTGAAGCTTTCTTT	CASSSGQAGDTEAFF
.	TRBD2	TRBJ2-7	TRBV5-4	TGTGCCAGCAGCCCGGTGCGGGGGTTCGACGAGCAGTACTTC	CASSPVRGFDEQYF
.	TRBD2	TRBJ2-1	TRBV5-4	TGTGCCAGCAGCTCCCCCCGGACTAGCGGGAATGTCTATGAGCAGTTCTTC	CASSSPRTSGNVYEQFF
.	.	TRBJ2-5	TRBV7-9	TGTGCCAGCAGCTTAGAGGCCGGAGGGCAAGAGACCCAGTACTTC	CASSLEAGGQETQYF
.	.	TRBJ1-1	TRBV7-7	TGTGCTAGCAGCCCCGTGGACCAACTGAACACTGAAGCTTTCTTT	CASSPVDQLNTEAFF
once	.	TRBJ1-4	TRBV6-5	TGTGCCAGCAGACTAACCTCAGCTAATGAAAAACTGTTTTTT	CASRLTSANEKLFF
.	TRBD2	TRBJ2-7	TRBV7-9	TGTGCCAGCAGCCCATCGGGTAGCGGGGATGCCTACGAGCAGTACTTC	CASSPSGSGDAYEQYF
.	.	TRBJ2-5	TRBV7-6	TGTGCCAGCAGCCCAACCTGGGGGGAGGTTCGGACCCAGTACTTC	CASSPTWGEVRTQYF
.	.	TRBJ1-5	TRBV10-3	TGTGCCATCACCGGAAATAGCAATCAGCCCCAGCATTTT	CAITGNSNQPQHF
.	TRBD1	TRBJ2-3	TRBV11-2	TGTGCCAGCAGCCAGACAGGGGGTGGGACAGATACGCAGTATTTT	CASSQTGGGTDTQYF